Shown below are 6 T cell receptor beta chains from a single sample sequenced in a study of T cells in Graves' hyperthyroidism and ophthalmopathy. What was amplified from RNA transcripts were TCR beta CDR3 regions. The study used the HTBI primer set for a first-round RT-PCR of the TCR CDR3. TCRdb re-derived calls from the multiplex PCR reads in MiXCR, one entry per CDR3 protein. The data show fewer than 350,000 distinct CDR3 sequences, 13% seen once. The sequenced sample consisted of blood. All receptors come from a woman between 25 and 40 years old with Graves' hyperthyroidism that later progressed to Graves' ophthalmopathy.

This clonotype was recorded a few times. CDR3 in DNA: TGTGCCACCAGCAGAGTAATAGCTGAGGAGCAGTACTTC. It translates to CATSRVIAEEQYF. V is TRBV15 and J is TRBJ2-7; D remains unclear. CDR1 LNHNV and CDR2 YYDKDF come from the germline V gene (reference sequence). V gave up 1 base and J gave up 7 bases, with 11 bases separating them. This CDR3 has 13 amino acids.

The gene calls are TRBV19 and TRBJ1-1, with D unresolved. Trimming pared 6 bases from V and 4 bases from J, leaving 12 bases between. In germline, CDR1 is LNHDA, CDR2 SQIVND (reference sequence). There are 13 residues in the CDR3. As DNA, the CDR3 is TGTGCCAGTAGCATATTTGTCCTCACTGAAGCTTTCTTT. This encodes CASSIFVLTEAFF. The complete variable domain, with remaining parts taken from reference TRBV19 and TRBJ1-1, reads DGGITQSPKYLFRKEGQNVTLSCEQNLNHDAMYWYRQDPGQGLRLIYYSQIVNDFQKGDIAEGYSVSREKKESFPLTVTSAQKNPTAFYLCASSIFVLTEAFFGQGTRLTVV.

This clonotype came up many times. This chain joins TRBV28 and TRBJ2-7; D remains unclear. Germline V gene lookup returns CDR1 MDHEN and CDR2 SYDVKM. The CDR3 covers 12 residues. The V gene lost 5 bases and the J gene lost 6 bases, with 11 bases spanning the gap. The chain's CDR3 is CASSLEWGEQYF. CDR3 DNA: TGTGCCAGCAGTCTAGAGTGGGGCGAGCAGTACTTC.

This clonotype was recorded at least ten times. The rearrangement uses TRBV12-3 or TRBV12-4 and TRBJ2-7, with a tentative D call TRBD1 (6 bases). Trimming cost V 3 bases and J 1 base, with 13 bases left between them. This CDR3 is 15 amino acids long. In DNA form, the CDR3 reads TGTGCCAGCAGTTTTGAACAGGGCATGTCCTACGAGCAGTACTTC. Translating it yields CASSFEQGMSYEQYF.

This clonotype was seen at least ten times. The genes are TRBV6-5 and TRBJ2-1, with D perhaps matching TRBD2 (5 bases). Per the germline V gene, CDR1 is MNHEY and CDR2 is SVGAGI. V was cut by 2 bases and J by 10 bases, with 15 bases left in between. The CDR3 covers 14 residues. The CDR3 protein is CASSYEGSSREQFF. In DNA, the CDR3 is TGTGCCAGCAGTTACGAGGGTAGCTCAAGGGAGCAGTTCTTC.

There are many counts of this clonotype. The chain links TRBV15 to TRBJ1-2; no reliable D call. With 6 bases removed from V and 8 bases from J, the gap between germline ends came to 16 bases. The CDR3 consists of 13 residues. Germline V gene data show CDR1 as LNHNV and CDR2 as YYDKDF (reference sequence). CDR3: CATSGPSSYGYTF. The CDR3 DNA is TGTGCCACCAGTGGGCCGTCCTCGTACGGCTACACCTTC. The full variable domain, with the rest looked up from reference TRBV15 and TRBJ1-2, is DAMVIQNPRYQVTQFGKPVTLSCSQTLNHNVMYWYQQKSSQAPKLLFHYYDKDFNNEADTPDNFQSRRPNTSFCFLDIRSPGLGDTAMYLCATSGPSSYGYTFGSGTRLTVV.